The text below deals with one T cell receptor beta chain. Its target antigen remains unknown. No much larger clone is present one base from it, and per-base qualities are unavailable. The entry originates in a study of T cell responses to AZD1222 COVID-19 vaccine (dated by TCRdb to about 2021). Notes on the research overall: AZD1222 recipients whose second dose came at about 4 weeks and those whose second dose came at about 12 weeks were combined into one group, since spike-specific TCR depth and breadth did not differ between the two schedules. TCR sequencing was performed for roughly 250 trial participants, of whom about 200 were given two doses of AZD1222 and about 25 were given two doses of MenACWY control vaccine. Trial participants were enrolled by age into 18-55, 56-69 and 70-plus year subgroups, with roughly 150, 30 and 60 TCR-sequenced participants respectively.

Results and caveats for the whole study, not just this receptor: Conclusions about previously exposed vaccinees are limited, since just a handful of AZD1222 recipients were seropositive for SARS-CoV-2 at baseline. Participants were mostly white British and included more females than males, and it was suggested by the authors that clonal diversity may have been underestimated. The 56-69-year group was small, and its depth increase did not reach significance, likely because of low power. Because no samples from the day 14 peak response were available, repertoires could be characterized only after the peak T cell response. A significant rise in spike-specific TCR breadth and depth was observed after two AZD1222 doses relative to day 0 and relative to MenACWY recipients. The whole spike protein was spanned by vaccine-associated CD4 TCRs, and dominant responses were seen in regions 160-218 and 743-854. Reportedly, almost half of the unique spike-specific TCRs recognized epitopes lying outside the regions that are mutated in the B.1.351 and B.1.1.7 variants.

The CDR3 regions of human TCRbeta chains were analyzed by immunosequencing. The paper's data handling went like this. Repertoire TCRs were checked for matches against a reference library of SARS-CoV-2-specific TCRs that had been generated using the MIRA antigen-specificity platform. Breadth was defined as the fraction of unique TCRs that were SARS-CoV-2-associated. Depth was defined as the fraction of total T cells that were SARS-CoV-2-associated. Using the MIRA data, each spike-specific TCR was assigned both to the spike region to which the TCR was reactive and to a CD4 or CD8 class. Log10-transformed breadth and depth values were compared by one-way ANOVA with Sidak's multiple comparisons tests. Held by TCRdb, this immuneACCESS table contains in-frame sequences only and omits some clones. Under half of the omission traces to an unresolved V gene where checked; the cause of the rest is unknown. That table furnishes V, J and clone size, whereas the DNA furnished D and trimming. This sample holds some 150,000 clones; 70% to 90% were observed only once. 1.6% of the sample goes to the ten largest clones.

CDR1 and CDR2, per the germline V gene, are SGHRS and YFSETQ. Compared with germline, V lacks 2 bases and J lacks 4 bases; bases without a gene match: 9. The CDR3 numbers 16 residues from cysteine through phenylalanine. CDR3 DNA is the only sequence kept; it has 48 bases, read in frame from the first base. In light of the paper, this sample's time point label describes: baseline before first vaccination. Samples from vaccinated people were obtained from the UK trials COV001 and COV002, which included a single-blind randomized controlled phase 2/3 trial of AZD1222 (ChAdOx1 nCoV-19) in healthy adults. For TCRbeta chain sequencing, PBMC samples were collected from trial participants at day 0 and at day 28 after the second dose.

The sequence links TRBV5-1 to TRBJ2-3; 8 middle bases align to TRBD2. The source of this sequence is an adult in good health. The source material was peripheral blood, sampled on day 0 of AZD1222 vaccination. The CDR3 corresponds to CASSLIAGIGADTQYF. Here is the DNA: TGCGCCAGCAGCTTAATAGCGGGAATTGGGGCAGATACGCAGTATTTT.